This T cell receptor beta chain was captured by sequencing in a study of cytomegalovirus exposure and HLA in healthy donors. The study's findings and limits: Confirmation in vitro established that a few CMV-associated chains were specific for CMV antigens. Using the classifier, cytomegalovirus status was reportedly diagnosed with high specificity and sensitivity. A subsequent analysis found that TCR clusters from the first cohort also tended to co-occur in the approximately 110 validation repertoires, with about 94% of cluster scores above 0.

The table came from immunoSEQ multiplex PCR; TCRdb's copy has only in-frame clones and leaves some out. Altogether over 90,000 clones are present, about 95% being singletons, with the ten largest covering 0.8% to 0.9%. In the case of this clone: The antigen is undetermined.

From germline, CDR1 is MNHEY and CDR2 SMNVEV (reference sequence). V trimming: 5 bases; J trimming: 3 bases; junction bases outside the gene matches: 9. The CDR3 sequence is 16 residues long. The study drew the donors from its 120-subject validation cohort, separate from the approximately 670-subject first cohort. What was sequenced was PBMCs. The rearrangement links TRBV27 to TRBJ1-2; 10 nucleotides match TRBD1. The receptor's source is a woman between 18 and 29 years old in good health and CMV-seronegative. Here the CDR3 DNA reads TGTGCCAGCAGTCCAGCTCAGACAGGGGGCTACTATGGCTACACCTTC. It translates to CASSPAQTGGYYGYTF.